This TCR beta chain was identified in a study of shared clonotypes between healthy human individuals. Measured with immunoSEQ multiplex PCR; TCRdb has only the in-frame clones, and not every one. Seen here are about 2.3 million clones, approximately 90% observed once, and the top ten hold approximately 0.39%. This clone was observed a single time. The CDR3 extends over 13 amino acids. Trimming at V came to 6 bases and at J to 1 base, leaving 2 bases not matched to a gene. CDR1 LNHDA and CDR2 SQIVND come from the germline V gene (reference sequence). This TCR was sampled from a man between 18 and 29 years old in good health. Some clones in this sample may be carry-over from other donors' samples. Specimen: naive CD4+ T cells from PBMCs. Subset indicated: CD45RA+ positively selected. V and J are TRBV19 and TRBJ2-5; 7 nucleotides align to TRBD2. CDR3 sequence reads: CASRERGQETQYF. DNA for the CDR3: TGTGCCAGTAGGGAGCGGGGCCAAGAGACCCAGTACTTC.